One and the same sample provided the 20 T cell receptor beta chains below, sequenced in a study of T-cell memory formation after mild COVID-19. TCRdb reprocessed the 5' RACE reads with MiXCR, giving one entry per CDR3 protein. The data contain about 190,000 distinct CDR3 sequences, roughly 27% of them singletons. The specimen was PBMCs or a T cell subset sorted from them (not recorded which). Every receptor here comes from an adult woman who had mild COVID-19 (a few samples of this study predate the infection). Cell type and time point are not known.

V is TRBV5-1 and J is TRBJ2-2; the D is unclear. CDR1 is SGHRS, CDR2 YFSETQ, per germline. V was cut by 0 bases and J by 5 bases, with 8 bases left in between. CDR3 length: 14 residues. CDR3 sequence: CASSLEPRTGELFF. Written as DNA, the CDR3 is TGCGCCAGCAGCTTGGAACCTAGAACCGGGGAGCTGTTTTTT.

The chain links TRBV18 to TRBJ1-5, with D hard to call. The V gene's germline CDR1 is KGHSH and CDR2 LQKENI. The germline V and J ends were trimmed by 6 bases and 4 bases, with 16 bases remaining between them. This CDR3 contains 15 residues. The CDR3 nucleotides are TGTGCCAGCTCGCCTACCGGACTCCTAAATCAGCCCCAGCATTTT. Protein: CASSPTGLLNQPQHF.

The chain employs TRBV6-2 or TRBV6-3 and TRBJ2-1; D possibly corresponds to TRBD2 (6 bases). The germline V and J ends were trimmed by 1 base and 7 bases, with 17 bases remaining between them. The length of the CDR3 is 16 residues. Germline V gene data show CDR1 as MNHEY and CDR2 as SVGEGT. In nucleotides, the CDR3 is TGTGCCAGCAGTTACTTAGGGGCCGCCCGGGGGAATGAGCAGTTCTTC. It specifies CASSYLGAARGNEQFF.

The V gene is TRBV5-5, the J gene TRBJ2-7, with 7 bases aligning to TRBD1. Trimming at V came to 4 bases and at J to 3 bases, leaving 4 bases not matched to a gene. The CDR3 length is 13 residues. Germline V CDR1 and CDR2: SGHKS, YYEKEE (reference sequence). CDR3 nucleotides: TGTGCCAGCAGCAAAGGACAGGTCTACGAGCAGTACTTC. This gives the protein CASSKGQVYEQYF.

The chain employs TRBV5-1 and TRBJ2-2; tentatively, D is TRBD2 (6 bases). V was shortened by 1 base and J by 3 bases, with 16 bases between the two germline ends. CDR1 is SGHRS, CDR2 YFSETQ, per germline. The CDR3 spans 17 residues. The CDR3 DNA follows: TGCGCCAGCAGCTTGAACCTCGGGAGAAAATACACCGGGGAGCTGTTTTTT. Translation: CASSLNLGRKYTGELFF.

The sample holds a few counts of this clonotype. A junction boundary mismatches the germline segment, possibly from a read error. The chain has TRBV9 and TRBJ1-2; 9 bases agree with TRBD1. The CDR3 length is 14 residues. Germline loops: CDR1 SGDLS, CDR2 YYNGEE. CDR3 DNA sequence: TGTGCCAGCAGGGGCGCCGGGACAGGGTATGCCTACACCTTC. This sequence encodes CASRGAGTGYAYTF.

The chain couples TRBV7-7 to TRBJ2-3; TRBD1 matches 7 bases. V lost 0 bases to trimming and J lost 5 bases; unmatched junction nucleotides: 2. The length of the CDR3 is 14 residues. The V gene's germline CDR1 is SSHAT and CDR2 FNYEAQ (reference sequence). Written as DNA, the CDR3 is TGTGCCAGCAGCTTAGCGACAGGGCTAGATACGCAGTATTTT. Translation gives CASSLATGLDTQYF.

V is TRBV29-1 and J is TRBJ2-2; 9 bases are a match to TRBD1. The germline V gene encodes CDR1 SQVTM and CDR2 ANQGSEA. This CDR3 is 13 amino acids long. CDR3 in DNA: TGCAGTCGGACAGGGGTCGTCACCGGGGAGCTGTTTTTT. Encoded protein: CSRTGVVTGELFF.

V is TRBV4-2 and J is TRBJ1-1, with unresolved D. CDR1 is LGHNA and CDR2 is YNFKEQ in the germline V gene. The V end was cut by 1 base, the J end by 1 base, with 7 bases between. The CDR3 length is 14 residues. Written as DNA, the CDR3 is TGTGCCAGCAGCCAAGGGCAAGGGAACACTGAAGCTTTCTTT. Translated, it gives CASSQGQGNTEAFF.

The chain couples TRBV7-6 to TRBJ2-3; the D is unclear. V shed 2 bases and J shed 4 bases, with 10 bases lying between them. Germline V gives CDR1 SGHVS, CDR2 FNYEAQ. CDR3 length equals 14 residues. CDR3 residues: CASSLPHSPDTQYF. DNA for the CDR3: TGTGCCAGCAGCTTACCTCATAGCCCAGATACGCAGTATTTT. Using reference TRBV7-6 and TRBJ2-3 for the parts outside the CDR3, the full variable domain is GAGVSQSPRYKVTKRGQDVALRCDPISGHVSLYWYRQALGQGPEFLTYFNYEAQQDKSGLPNDRFSAERPEGSISTLTIQRTEQRDSAMYRCASSLPHSPDTQYFGPGTRLTVL.

The rearrangement joins TRBV10-3 to TRBJ1-5; D is unclear. Germline V gene lookup returns CDR1 ENHRY and CDR2 SYGVKD. The CDR3 covers 13 residues. Trimming shortened V by 4 bases and J by 3 bases, and 7 bases separated the two germline ends. CDR3 in amino acids: CAISVSDNQPQHF. The CDR3 DNA sequence: TGTGCCATCAGTGTCAGTGACAATCAGCCCCAGCATTTT.

The V and J genes are TRBV20-1 and TRBJ2-7; unclear D gene. The V gene's germline CDR1 is DFQATT and CDR2 SNEGSKA (reference sequence). The CDR3 contains 13 residues. The V and J ends lost 1 base and 6 bases respectively, with 13 bases between them. CDR3 bases: TGCAGTGCTAGAGGCCCAGGCGTTGGCGAGCAGTACTTC. It yields the protein CSARGPGVGEQYF.

The chain joins TRBV20-1 to TRBJ2-7; the match to TRBD2 covers 10 bases. J gave up 4 bases and V 5 bases, and 11 bases lay outside the gene matches. CDR1 and CDR2 from the germline V gene are DFQATT and SNEGSKA (reference sequence). There are 15 residues in the CDR3. The CDR3 loop reads CSALPTTSGAYEQYF. The CDR3 DNA reads TGCAGTGCTCTCCCGACTACTAGCGGGGCTTACGAGCAGTACTTC.

The V call is TRBV13, the J call TRBJ2-5; 7 bases map to TRBD1. Trimming at V came to 6 bases and at J to 8 bases, leaving 9 bases not matched to a gene. Per germline, CDR1 PRHDT and CDR2 FYEKMQ (reference sequence). CDR3 size: 13 residues. CDR3 DNA sequence: TGTGCCAGCAGTTACGACAGGGTGGAAACCCAGTACTTC. Translating it yields CASSYDRVETQYF.

Only one count was recorded for this clonotype. The chain couples TRBV28 to TRBJ2-3; 7 bases agree with TRBD2. Trimming took 5 bases from V and 6 from J; bases not matched to a gene: 8. The germline gives CDR1 MDHEN, CDR2 SYDVKM. This CDR3 is 14 amino acids long. The CDR3 coding sequence is TGTGCCAGCAGTCCGCAGGGAGGGGTCGATACGCAGTATTTT. Translated: CASSPQGGVDTQYF. The complete variable domain, with remaining parts taken from reference TRBV28 and TRBJ2-3, reads DVKVTQSSRYLVKRTGEKVFLECVQDMDHENMFWYRQDPGLGLRLIYFSYDVKMKEKGDIPEGYSVSREKKERFSLILESASTNQTSMYLCASSPQGGVDTQYFGPGTRLTVL.

The rearrangement uses TRBV5-1 and TRBJ2-1; 7 bases match TRBD1. The CDR3 is made up of 15 amino acids. Germline V gene sequence: CDR1 SGHRS, CDR2 YFSETQ. J lost 4 bases, V lost 2 bases, and 6 bases had no gene match. CDR3 coding DNA: TGCGCCAGCAGCTTTTTACCGGGACAGTACAATGAGCAGTTCTTC. As protein: CASSFLPGQYNEQFF.

The gene calls are TRBV12-3 or TRBV12-4 and TRBJ1-1; 7 bases fit TRBD1. CDR3 length equals 14 residues. The trim removed 6 bases at V and 0 bases at J, leaving 4 bases unmatched. The CDR3 DNA follows: TGTGCCAGCAGCCACAGGGGCCTGAACACTGAAGCTTTCTTT. This gives the protein CASSHRGLNTEAFF.

The V call is TRBV18, the J call TRBJ2-1; weak D call: TRBD1 (5 bases). This CDR3 is built from 13 residues. Germline V gives CDR1 KGHSH, CDR2 LQKENI. V was clipped by 5 bases and J by 8 bases, with 13 bases between them. The DNA of the CDR3 is TGTGCCAGCTCAGCATACCAGGGCCATGAGCAGTTCTTC. Residues: CASSAYQGHEQFF.

This clonotype has just a few counts. V gene TRBV19 combines with J gene TRBJ2-1, with D perhaps assigned TRBD1 or TRBD2 (5 bases each). V was cut by 0 bases and J by 8 bases, with 20 bases left in between. CDR1 is LNHDA, CDR2 SQIVND, per germline (reference sequence). The CDR3 length is 17 residues. CDR3 sequence (DNA): TGTGCCAGTAGTATAGAAAACGAGGGGAGCACGGTCGATGAGCAGTTCTTC. Protein sequence: CASSIENEGSTVDEQFF.

This clonotype was picked up a small number of times. This chain joins TRBV5-1 and TRBJ2-5; TRBD2 is a possible D gene (6 bases). V dropped 0 bases and J dropped 5 bases, with 11 bases sitting between them. The CDR3 is 14 residues long. Germline V gene sequence: CDR1 SGHRS, CDR2 YFSETQ. This CDR3 is CASSLVAEGETQYF. The CDR3 DNA reads TGCGCCAGCAGCTTGGTGGCGGAGGGGGAGACCCAGTACTTC.